What follows is one T cell receptor (beta chain) and its context. CDR3 length: 17 amino acids. Trimming at V came to 4 bases and at J to 5 bases, leaving 10 bases not matched to a gene. Germline lookup yields CDR1 KGHSH and CDR2 LQKENI. As originally analysed: ImmunoSEQ sequences covered only the junction and lacked quality scores; filtering therefore differed. Some clones are missing from TCRdb's copy, which holds only in-frame ones; the method was immunoSEQ multiplex PCR. V and J calls and clone size come straight from that table; D and trimming were deduced from the DNA. The data show hundreds of thousands of clones, with more than 70% seen just once and approximately 12% held by the top ten. Donors were healthy HIV-negative adults without recently reported acute infections or vaccinations. Nashville, Tennessee was home to all donors, each a Caucasian adult. The data originate from a study of shared clonotypes between healthy human individuals.

The source of this sequence is a woman between 35 and 50 years old in good health. Some clones in this sample may be carry-over from other donors' samples. The sample comprised PBMCs. V is TRBV18 and J is TRBJ2-1; 11 nucleotides line up with TRBD2. Here the CDR3 DNA reads TGTGCCAGCTCACAACTTCAGACTAGCGGGGTCGACAATGAGCAGTTCTTC. It encodes CASSQLQTSGVDNEQFF.